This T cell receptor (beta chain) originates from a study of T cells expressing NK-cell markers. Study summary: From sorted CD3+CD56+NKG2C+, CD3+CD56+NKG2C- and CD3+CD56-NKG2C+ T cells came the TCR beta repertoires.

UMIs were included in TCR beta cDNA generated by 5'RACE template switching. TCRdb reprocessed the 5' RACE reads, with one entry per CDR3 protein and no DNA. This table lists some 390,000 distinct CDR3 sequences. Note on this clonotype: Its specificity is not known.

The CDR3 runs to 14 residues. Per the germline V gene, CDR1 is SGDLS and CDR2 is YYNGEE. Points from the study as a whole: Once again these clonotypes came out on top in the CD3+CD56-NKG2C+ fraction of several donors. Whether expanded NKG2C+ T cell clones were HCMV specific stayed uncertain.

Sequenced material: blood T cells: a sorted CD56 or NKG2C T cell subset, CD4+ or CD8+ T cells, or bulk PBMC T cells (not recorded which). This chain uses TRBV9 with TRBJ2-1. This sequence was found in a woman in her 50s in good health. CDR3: CASSVYGQFREQFF.